Below are 30 T cell receptor beta chains sequenced from a single sample in a study of shared clonotypes between healthy human individuals. The method was immunoSEQ multiplex PCR; TCRdb's version includes in-frame clones alone and lacks a portion of them. The sample yields about 2.4 million clones, roughly 93% seen once. Specimen: naive CD4+ T cells from PBMCs. Regarding subset: CD45RA+ positively selected. The receptors originated from a man in his late teens or twenties in good health. Some clones in this sample may be carry-over from other donors' samples.

The chain employs TRBV4-2 and TRBJ2-5; 10 bases agree with TRBD2. The CDR3 consists of 17 residues. In germline, CDR1 is LGHNA, CDR2 YNFKEQ. The junction had 12 bases not matched to a gene; V was cut back by 3 bases and J by 5 bases. CDR3 protein: CASSQRGLAGEWETQYF. The CDR3 nucleotides are TGTGCCAGCAGCCAGAGGGGGCTAGCGGGGGAATGGGAGACCCAGTACTTC.

The CDR3 sequence: CASSLGLAGSYEQYF. CDR3 bases: TGTGCCAGCAGCTTGGGGCTAGCGGGGTCCTACGAGCAGTACTTC. The rearrangement uses TRBV5-8 and TRBJ2-7; 9 nucleotides line up with TRBD2. With 0 bases clipped from V and 1 base from J, the junction kept 2 bases outside the gene matches. Germline V gene sequence: CDR1 SGHTS, CDR2 YDEGEE. The CDR3 has 15 residues.

The J gene is TRBJ1-1, the V gene TRBV27; D gene unclear. Germline values: CDR1 MNHEY, CDR2 SMNVEV (reference sequence). CDR3 length: 11 residues. Trimming cost V 6 bases and J 8 bases, with 10 bases left between them. The CDR3 loop reads CASRRLGEAFF. The CDR3, as DNA: TGTGCCAGCAGGAGGTTGGGGGAAGCTTTCTTT.

The gene calls are TRBV2 and TRBJ2-5, with D perhaps TRBD2 (5 bases). This CDR3 contains 13 residues. Looked up from germline, CDR1 is SNHLY and CDR2 is FYNNEI. Trimming removed 4 bases from V and 5 bases from J, with 11 bases in between. CDR3 sequence: CASSGGGWETQYF. The CDR3 nucleotides are TGTGCCAGCAGTGGAGGAGGTTGGGAGACCCAGTACTTC.

The V gene is TRBV10-3, the J gene TRBJ1-2; the D is unclear. V lost 0 bases and J lost 4, with 9 bases in between. From germline, CDR1 is ENHRY and CDR2 SYGVKD. CDR3 length equals 14 residues. For the CDR3, the DNA is TGTGCCATCAGTGAGTCGCGGACGGCCTATGGCTACACCTTC. Translated, it gives CAISESRTAYGYTF.

This clone came up a few times. The chain uses TRBV7-2 and TRBJ1-1, with TRBD1 matching 7 bases. The CDR3 spans 15 residues. CDR1 and CDR2 (germline): SGHTA, FQGNSA. Trimming removed 5 bases from V and 4 bases from J; junction bases left unmatched: 10. The CDR3 DNA is TGTGCCAGCAGCCAACAGGGGACGAGGGGCACTGAAGCTTTCTTT. Protein product: CASSQQGTRGTEAFF. The entire variable domain, with the rest obtained from reference TRBV7-2 and TRBJ1-1, is as follows: GAGVSQSPSNKVTEKGKDVELRCDPISGHTALYWYRQSLGQGLEFLIYFQGNSAPDKSGLPSDRFSAERTGGSVSTLTIQRTQQEDSAVYLCASSQQGTRGTEAFFGQGTRLTVV.

This clone has only one observation. CDR3 residues: CASSGRMQETQYF. In DNA, the CDR3 is TGTGCCAGCAGCGGCAGAATGCAAGAGACCCAGTACTTC. This chain links TRBV9 with TRBJ2-5; D remains ambiguous. With 3 bases removed from V and 2 bases from J, the gap between germline ends came to 8 bases. This CDR3 is built from 13 residues. Per germline, CDR1 SGDLS and CDR2 YYNGEE.

This rearrangement joins TRBV5-6 to TRBJ1-1; D is ambiguous. From germline, CDR1 is SGHDT and CDR2 YYEEEE. V gave up 3 bases and J gave up 1 base, with 16 bases separating them. The CDR3 extends over 16 amino acids. This CDR3 reads CASSSRPVAGNTEAFF. The CDR3 nucleotides read TGTGCCAGCAGCTCGAGACCTGTGGCGGGGAACACTGAAGCTTTCTTT.

The chain recombines TRBV28 with TRBJ2-2, with D uncertain. This CDR3 region has 15 residues. CDR1 is MDHEN and CDR2 is SYDVKM in the germline V gene. Trimming pared 4 bases from V and 4 bases from J, leaving 13 bases between. The CDR3 reads CASSSVGGTTGELFF. The CDR3 region has the DNA TGTGCCAGCAGTTCAGTAGGTGGAACCACCGGGGAGCTGTTTTTT.

This clone was found a few times. The V and J genes are TRBV30 and TRBJ1-1, with 8 positions matching TRBD1. CDR1 and CDR2 from the germline V gene are GTSNPN and SVGIG (reference sequence). The V gene end was trimmed by 3 bases and the J gene end by 4 bases; junction bases not matched to a gene: 4. The CDR3 runs to 13 residues. The CDR3 loop reads CAWRHRGTTEAFF. The CDR3, as DNA: TGTGCCTGGAGGCACAGGGGGACCACTGAAGCTTTCTTT.

The chain joins TRBV11-2 to TRBJ2-1; 9 positions agree with TRBD2. V lost 4 bases, J lost 8 bases, and 9 bases stayed unmatched. The germline gives CDR1 SGHAT, CDR2 FQNNGV. The CDR3 covers 15 residues. CDR3 residues: CASSSGPLAGYEQFF. The CDR3, as DNA: TGTGCCAGCAGCTCCGGGCCCCTAGCGGGATATGAGCAGTTCTTC.

This clone was seen only once. The genes are TRBV10-3 and TRBJ1-2; D not certain. The V end was cut by 7 bases, the J end by 0 bases, with 9 bases between. This CDR3 region has 13 residues. Germline CDR1 is ENHRY and CDR2 is SYGVKD. This CDR3 reads CAITRGSNYGYTF. For the CDR3, the DNA is TGTGCCATCACACGGGGATCTAACTATGGCTACACCTTC.

The chain combines TRBV7-3 with TRBJ2-5; D not resolved. The germline V gene has CDR1 SGHTA and CDR2 FQGTGA. There are 13 residues in the CDR3. The germline V and J ends were trimmed by 5 bases and 5 bases, with 12 bases remaining between them. The CDR3 loop reads CASSPSGHETQYF. CDR3 nucleotides: TGTGCCAGCAGCCCAAGTGGGCATGAGACCCAGTACTTC.

The rearrangement links TRBV28 to TRBJ1-2; D remains unclear. Germline V gene data show CDR1 as MDHEN and CDR2 as SYDVKM. This CDR3 is 11 amino acids long. Trimming shortened V by 5 bases and J by 5 bases, and 6 bases separated the two germline ends. DNA of the CDR3: TGTGCCAGCAGTACCGCGTATGGCTACACCTTC. This sequence encodes CASSTAYGYTF.

The gene calls are TRBV5-1 and TRBJ2-7; D may be TRBD2 (6 bases). Germline lookup yields CDR1 SGHRS and CDR2 YFSETQ. V lost 4 bases and J lost 3, with 20 bases in between. The CDR3 runs 16 residues. In nucleotides, the CDR3 is TGCGCCAGCAGCCCCCGTTTGGGTTTGGGGGGCTACGAGCAGTACTTC. Its protein is CASSPRLGLGGYEQYF.

V usage is TRBV5-6 and J usage is TRBJ2-5; 9 bases line up with TRBD1. The CDR3 totals 17 residues. The germline CDR1 and CDR2 sequences are SGHDT and YYEEEE. V gave up 4 bases and J gave up 7 bases; unmatched junction bases: 17. The DNA for the CDR3 is TGTGCCAGCAGCAGGACAGGGGCCGAAAAGGGTGGAAGGACCCAGTACTTC. Translation: CASSRTGAEKGGRTQYF.

The gene calls are TRBV27 and TRBJ1-5, with 10 bases fitting TRBD1. After removal of 8 bases from V and 6 bases from J, the junction contained 10 bases not matched to a gene. The CDR3 consists of 15 residues. The germline V gene encodes CDR1 MNHEY and CDR2 SMNVEV (reference sequence). The CDR3 is CASRPGQGIGQPQHF. The CDR3 nucleotides read TGTGCCAGCCGTCCGGGACAGGGGATCGGTCAGCCCCAGCATTTT.

This chain joins TRBV27 and TRBJ2-4; D tentatively reads TRBD1 or TRBD2 (5 bases each). The CDR3 covers 13 residues. Germline CDR1 reads MNHEY; CDR2 reads SMNVEV (reference sequence). The V and J ends lost 5 bases and 8 bases respectively, with 13 bases between them. In nucleotides, the CDR3 is TGTGCCAGCAGTATGAGAGGGGCCGACATTCAGTACTTC. It encodes CASSMRGADIQYF.

Comment on this clone: Germline is not matched at one junction end, which may reflect a read error. The chain carries TRBV29-1 and TRBJ2-3, with a possible D match to TRBD1 (5 bases). This CDR3 region has 12 residues. The germline CDR1 and CDR2 sequences are SQVTM and ANQGSEA. The CDR3 spells CSVEEVTGTQYF. CDR3 in DNA: TGCAGCGTTGAAGAAGTCACAGGTACGCAGTATTTT.

The gene calls are TRBV28 and TRBJ2-6; 11 nucleotides agree with TRBD1. CDR3 length: 19 amino acids. Germline V gene lookup returns CDR1 MDHEN and CDR2 SYDVKM. V trimming: 5 bases; J trimming: 0 bases; junction bases outside the gene matches: 9. The CDR3 sequence is CASSATPGTGGSGANVLTF. CDR3 coding DNA: TGTGCCAGCAGTGCCACACCCGGGACAGGGGGCTCTGGGGCCAACGTCCTGACTTTC.

V and J are TRBV7-9 and TRBJ1-1; 9 bases align to TRBD1. The CDR3 has 15 residues. The junction had 4 bases not matched to a gene; V was cut back by 4 bases and J by 1 base. In germline, CDR1 is SEHNR, CDR2 FQNEAQ (reference sequence). DNA of the CDR3: TGTGCCAGCAGCTCGACAGGGGGGAAGAACACTGAAGCTTTCTTT. Protein product: CASSSTGGKNTEAFF. Combining the CDR3 with reference TRBV7-9 and TRBJ1-1 gives the whole variable domain DTGVSQNPRHKITKRGQNVTFRCDPISEHNRLYWYRQTLGQGPEFLTYFQNEAQLEKSRLLSDRFSAERPKGSFSTLEIQRTEQGDSAMYLCASSSTGGKNTEAFFGQGTRLTVV.

The chain combines TRBV18 with TRBJ2-6; D gene unclear. Trimming cost V 2 bases and J 8 bases, with 13 bases left between them. This CDR3 region has 15 residues. CDR1 and CDR2 from the germline V gene are KGHSH and LQKENI. The CDR3 is CASSPGALGTNVLTF. CDR3 sequence (DNA): TGTGCCAGCTCACCAGGAGCTCTGGGGACCAACGTCCTGACTTTC.

The chain employs TRBV18 and TRBJ1-6; unclear D gene. This CDR3 is built from 15 residues. Between the trimmed V and J ends, which lost 2 bases and 5 bases, there was a span of 10 bases. The germline V gene has CDR1 KGHSH and CDR2 LQKENI. The DNA of the CDR3 is TGTGCCAGCTCACCAGGGAGATGGGATAATTCACCCCTCCACTTT. It specifies CASSPGRWDNSPLHF. Supplemented by reference TRBV18 and TRBJ1-6, the full variable domain reads NAGVMQNPRHLVRRRGQEARLRCSPMKGHSHVYWYRQLPEEGLKFMVYLQKENIIDESGMPKERFSAEFPKEGPSILRIQQVVRGDSAAYFCASSPGRWDNSPLHFGNGTRLTVT.

This clone was seen once. The CDR3 spells CATSRGTPTYNEQFF. CDR3 nucleotide sequence: TGTGCCACCAGCAGAGGGACTCCCACCTACAATGAGCAGTTCTTC. The chain recombines TRBV15 with TRBJ2-1; D is possibly TRBD2 (5 bases). The CDR3 loop spans 15 amino acids. The germline CDR1 and CDR2 sequences are LNHNV and YYDKDF (reference sequence). Trimming took 1 base from V and 2 from J, leaving 9 bases between them.

This chain joins TRBV28 and TRBJ2-7; 12 bases align to TRBD2. Looked up from germline, CDR1 is MDHEN and CDR2 is SYDVKM. Trimming removed 5 bases from V and 0 bases from J; junction bases left unmatched: 2. This CDR3 is built from 15 residues. CDR3 region: CASSLTSGGSYEQYF. The CDR3 DNA follows: TGTGCCAGCAGTCTGACTAGCGGGGGCTCCTACGAGCAGTACTTC.

A word on this clone: In the same sample, other DNA sequences code for this CDR3. The chain links TRBV5-1 to TRBJ1-1, with 7 positions matching TRBD1. Germline V gives CDR1 SGHRS, CDR2 YFSETQ. The CDR3 runs 15 residues. V was clipped by 0 bases and J by 0 bases; unmatched bases: 2. The DNA of the CDR3 is TGCGCCAGCAGCTTGGTGACAGGGTTGAACACTGAAGCTTTCTTT. It translates to CASSLVTGLNTEAFF. The entire variable domain, with the rest obtained from reference TRBV5-1 and TRBJ1-1, is as follows: KAGVTQTPRYLIKTRGQQVTLSCSPISGHRSVSWYQQTPGQGLQFLFEYFSETQRNKGNFPGRFSGRQFSNSRSEMNVSTLELGDSALYLCASSLVTGLNTEAFFGQGTRLTVV.

The chain joins TRBV5-1 to TRBJ1-4; D call uncertain. Germline CDR1 SGHRS, CDR2 YFSETQ. The CDR3 is 14 residues long. Trimming cost V 0 bases and J 7 bases, with 10 bases left between them. Here the CDR3 DNA reads TGCGCCAGCAGCTTGGGGCCGGGTAGTGAAAAACTGTTTTTT. Its protein is CASSLGPGSEKLFF.

This clone came up a few times. The gene calls are TRBV10-2 and TRBJ2-2; 7 nucleotides line up with TRBD2. Per germline, CDR1 WSHSY and CDR2 SAAADI. J lost 8 bases, V lost 7 bases, and 10 bases had no gene match. The CDR3 has 14 residues. The CDR3 sequence is CASKRTSILGELFF. The CDR3 DNA sequence: TGCGCCAGCAAGAGGACTAGTATATTAGGGGAGCTGTTTTTT.

In this sample, this clone turned up a few times. J is TRBJ2-5 and V is TRBV2; weak D call: TRBD2 (5 bases). The CDR3 is made up of 14 amino acids. Germline loops: CDR1 SNHLY, CDR2 FYNNEI. V lost 6 bases and J lost 2, with 13 bases in between. CDR3 coding DNA: TGTGCCAGCAGCTCCTCCGGGGTGCAAGAGACCCAGTACTTC. This translates into CASSSSGVQETQYF.

The gene calls are TRBV7-3 and TRBJ2-7; D perhaps matches TRBD2 (5 bases). Germline CDR1 SGHTA, CDR2 FQGTGA. CDR3 length equals 16 residues. V dropped 2 bases and J dropped 2 bases, with 16 bases sitting between them. The CDR3 DNA sequence: TGTGCCAGCAGCTTAGAGGGTCCGCAGCTCCCCTACGAGCAGTACTTC. Translation: CASSLEGPQLPYEQYF.